This T cell receptor (beta chain) was identified in a study of blood T cell repertoires in COVID-19 (dated by TCRdb to about 2020). A note on the overall study: Collaborator samples came from the United States, Italy and Spain and covered acute and convalescent phases of COVID-19. The prospective study material was composed of cDNA or gDNA derived from T cells, B-cell-depleted T cells, or PBMCs. The dataset comprised deeply sampled blood TCRbeta repertoires from subjects exposed to, actively infected with, or recovered from COVID-19. The repertoires were released in a freely available public database meant as a resource for research on the immune response to SARS-CoV-2. Samples came from the ongoing ImmuneRACE study (first 160 participants) plus 1,254 subjects from 6 global collaborators. A de-identified subject ID, COVID-19 status, age in years and sex were almost always included in the sample metadata. HLA class I and class II types, where available, came from metadata supplied by the sample provider rather than from assay-based typing. Study-wide conclusions, independent of this receptor: Clinical and demographic metadata were provided uncurated, with the amount varying by source and participant.

TCRbeta CDR3 regions were amplified from genomic DNA using the immunoSEQ Assay, a bias-controlled multiplex PCR. On the study's bioinformatics: The number of nucleated cells in each sample was estimated by amplification of reference gene primers within the assay. To quantify the absolute abundance of each unique TCRbeta CDR3 rearrangement, sequence reads were collapsed and filtered. For each sample, productive Simpson clonality was calculated by taking the square root of Simpson's diversity index across productive rearrangements. In TCRdb, the immuneACCESS table is reduced to in-frame sequences with V and J assigned. These tables do not hold every clone; where another copy was compared, an unresolved V gene accounts for under half, and the others remain unexplained. V and J calls and clone size follow that table, whereas D and trimming were derived from the DNA. This sample holds about 210,000 clones; more than 70% were observed only once. Jointly, the top ten make up 2.5% to 3% of the sample.

The germline V gene provides CDR1 KGHSH and CDR2 LQKENI. Taken from cysteine to phenylalanine, the CDR3 has 13 residues. Left in the record is the CDR3 DNA by itself, 39 bases read in frame from the first base. Trimming at the junction amounts to 6 bases on V and 3 bases on J, and the germline ends lie 11 bases apart. In this sample, this clone turned up a few times. Its antigen remains unidentified. It has no much larger one-base neighbor in the sample; base qualities were not kept. Each collaborating institution followed its own protocols to collect whole blood in K2EDTA tubes. For TCRbeta analysis, collaborator samples were shipped as frozen whole blood, as isolated PBMCs, or as DNA extracted from either sample type.

The receptor was isolated from a middle-aged man with active or convalescent COVID-19. The V and J segments used are TRBV18 and TRBJ1-1; the D segment could be TRBD1, given 5 matching bases. The sequenced sample was peripheral blood. CDR3 sequence: CASSGLGDTEAFF. The DNA is as follows: TGTGCCAGCTCGGGGCTTGGGGACACTGAAGCTTTCTTT.